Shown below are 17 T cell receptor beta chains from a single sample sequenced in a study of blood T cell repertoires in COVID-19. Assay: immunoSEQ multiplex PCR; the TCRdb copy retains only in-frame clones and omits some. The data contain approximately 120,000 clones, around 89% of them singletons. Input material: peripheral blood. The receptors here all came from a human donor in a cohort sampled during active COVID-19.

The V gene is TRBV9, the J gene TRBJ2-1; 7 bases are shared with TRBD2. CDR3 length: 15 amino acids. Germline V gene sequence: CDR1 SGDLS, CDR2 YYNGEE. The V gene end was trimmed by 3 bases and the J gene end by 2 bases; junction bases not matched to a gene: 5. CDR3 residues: CASSAGEGAYNEQFF. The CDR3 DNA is TGTGCCAGCAGCGCGGGGGAGGGTGCCTACAATGAGCAGTTCTTC.

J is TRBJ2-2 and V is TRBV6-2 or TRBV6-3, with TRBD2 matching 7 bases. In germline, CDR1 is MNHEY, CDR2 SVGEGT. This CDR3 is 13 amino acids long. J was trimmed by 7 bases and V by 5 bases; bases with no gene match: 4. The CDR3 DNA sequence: TGTGCCAGCAGTCGGGGAGGGGTCGGGGAGCTGTTTTTT. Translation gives CASSRGGVGELFF.

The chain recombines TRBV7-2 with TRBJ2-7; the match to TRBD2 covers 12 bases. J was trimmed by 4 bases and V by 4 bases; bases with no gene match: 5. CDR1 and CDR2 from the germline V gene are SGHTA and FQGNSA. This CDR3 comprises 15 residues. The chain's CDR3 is CASSWGTSGLYEQYF. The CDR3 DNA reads TGTGCCAGCAGCTGGGGGACTAGCGGGCTTTACGAGCAGTACTTC.

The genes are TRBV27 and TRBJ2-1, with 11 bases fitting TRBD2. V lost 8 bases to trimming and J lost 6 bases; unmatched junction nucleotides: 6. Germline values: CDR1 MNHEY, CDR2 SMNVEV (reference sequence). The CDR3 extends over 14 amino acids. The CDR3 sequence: CASQTGTSGNEQFF. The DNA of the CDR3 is TGTGCCAGCCAGACCGGGACTAGCGGCAATGAGCAGTTCTTC.

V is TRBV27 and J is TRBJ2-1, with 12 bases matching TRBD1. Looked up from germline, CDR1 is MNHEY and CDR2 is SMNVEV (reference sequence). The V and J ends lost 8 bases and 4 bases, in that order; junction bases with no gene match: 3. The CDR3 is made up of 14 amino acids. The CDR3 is CASQGQGAYNEQFF. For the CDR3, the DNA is TGTGCCAGCCAGGGACAGGGGGCTTACAATGAGCAGTTCTTC.

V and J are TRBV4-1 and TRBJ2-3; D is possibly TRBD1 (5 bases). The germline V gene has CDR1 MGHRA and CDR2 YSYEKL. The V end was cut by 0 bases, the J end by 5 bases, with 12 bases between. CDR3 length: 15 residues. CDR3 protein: CASSQDPRVRDTQYF. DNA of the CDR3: TGCGCCAGCAGCCAAGATCCCAGGGTCAGAGATACGCAGTATTTT.

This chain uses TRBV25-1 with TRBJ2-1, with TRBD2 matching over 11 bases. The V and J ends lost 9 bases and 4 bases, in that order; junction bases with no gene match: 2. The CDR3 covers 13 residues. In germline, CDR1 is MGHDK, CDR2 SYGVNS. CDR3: CARLAGEYNEQFF. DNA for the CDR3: TGTGCCAGACTAGCGGGAGAATACAATGAGCAGTTCTTC.

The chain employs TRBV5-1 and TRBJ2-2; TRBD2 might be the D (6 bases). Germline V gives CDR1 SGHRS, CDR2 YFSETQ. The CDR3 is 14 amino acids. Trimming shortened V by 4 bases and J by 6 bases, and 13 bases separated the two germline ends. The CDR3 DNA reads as TGCGCCAGCAGCCCCGGATGGGAGGCCGGGGAGCTGTTTTTT. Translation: CASSPGWEAGELFF.

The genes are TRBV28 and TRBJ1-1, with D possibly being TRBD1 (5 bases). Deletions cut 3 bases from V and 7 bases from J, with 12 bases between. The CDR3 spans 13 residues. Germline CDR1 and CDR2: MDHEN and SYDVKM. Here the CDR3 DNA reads TGTGCCAGCAGTTTCGGGGGGTTTGGTGAAGCTTTCTTT. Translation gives CASSFGGFGEAFF.

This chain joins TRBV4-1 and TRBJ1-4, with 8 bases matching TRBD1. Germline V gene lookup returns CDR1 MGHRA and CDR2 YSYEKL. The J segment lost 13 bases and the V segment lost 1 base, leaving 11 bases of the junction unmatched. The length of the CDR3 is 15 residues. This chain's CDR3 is CASSQALGQGGRLFF. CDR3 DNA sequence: TGCGCCAGCAGCCAAGCGTTAGGACAGGGAGGTAGACTGTTTTTT.

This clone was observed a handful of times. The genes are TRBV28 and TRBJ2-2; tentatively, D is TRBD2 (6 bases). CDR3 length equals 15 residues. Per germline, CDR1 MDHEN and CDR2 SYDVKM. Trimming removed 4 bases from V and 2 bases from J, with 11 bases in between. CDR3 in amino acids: CASSSRAGNTGELFF. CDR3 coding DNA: TGTGCCAGCAGTTCTCGGGCGGGAAACACCGGGGAGCTGTTTTTT.

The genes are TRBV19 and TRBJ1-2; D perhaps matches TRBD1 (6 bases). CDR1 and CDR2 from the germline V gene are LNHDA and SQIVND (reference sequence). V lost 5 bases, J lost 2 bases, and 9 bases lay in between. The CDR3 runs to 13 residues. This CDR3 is CASSLDRNYGYTF. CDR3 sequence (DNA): TGTGCCAGTAGTTTGGACAGAAACTATGGCTACACCTTC.

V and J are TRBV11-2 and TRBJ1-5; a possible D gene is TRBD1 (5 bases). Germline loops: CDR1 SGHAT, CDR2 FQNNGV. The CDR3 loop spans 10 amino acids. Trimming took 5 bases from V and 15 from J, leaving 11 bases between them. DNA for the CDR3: TGTGCCAGCAGCCCCGGGGGACGGCATTTT. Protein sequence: CASSPGGRHF.

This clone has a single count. For the CDR3, the DNA is TGTGCCAGCAGCCGACAGGGGAACCAAGAGACCCAGTACTTC. Translated, it gives CASSRQGNQETQYF. V usage is TRBV14 and J usage is TRBJ2-5; 8 nucleotides match TRBD1. The trim removed 4 bases at V and 0 bases at J, leaving 1 base unmatched. The CDR3 spans 14 residues. In germline, CDR1 is SGHDN, CDR2 FVKESK.

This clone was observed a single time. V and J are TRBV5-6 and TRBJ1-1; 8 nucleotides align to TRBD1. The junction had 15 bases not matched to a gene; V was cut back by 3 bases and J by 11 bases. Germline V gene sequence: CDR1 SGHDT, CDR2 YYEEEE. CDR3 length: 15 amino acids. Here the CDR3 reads CASSSLSDRAFSAFF. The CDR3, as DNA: TGTGCCAGCAGCTCGCTTTCGGACAGGGCGTTTTCGGCTTTCTTT.

This chain's CDR3 is CASSLGGQGSYGYTF. DNA for the CDR3: TGCGCCAGCAGCTTGGGAGGACAGGGATCCTATGGCTACACCTTC. This chain links TRBV5-1 with TRBJ1-2, with 8 bases fitting TRBD1. CDR1 and CDR2 from the germline V gene are SGHRS and YFSETQ. This CDR3 has 15 amino acids. V lost 0 bases and J lost 4; bases outside the gene matches: 5.

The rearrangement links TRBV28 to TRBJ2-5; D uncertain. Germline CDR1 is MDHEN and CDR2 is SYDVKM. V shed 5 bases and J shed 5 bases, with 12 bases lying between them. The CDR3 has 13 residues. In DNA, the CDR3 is TGTGCCAGCAGTACGGGTAGTTTGGAGACCCAGTACTTC. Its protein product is CASSTGSLETQYF.